This T cell receptor (beta chain) was found in a study of PD-L1 blockade in urothelial cancer. Study as a whole: Blood was subjected to analysis at 3 weeks (second dose) and 6 weeks following treatment start.

The study collected 1 to 8 samples per patient, pretreatment and on-treatment. This CDR3 region has 13 residues. V was trimmed by 5 bases and J by 11 bases, leaving 15 bases between them. Per germline, CDR1 MNHEY and CDR2 SMNVEV (reference sequence). The assay was immunoSEQ multiplex PCR, and TCRdb's table has in-frame clones only and misses some. The data contain some 20,000 clones, around 88% of them singletons. The starting material was PBMCs, obtained around atezolizumab (anti-PD-L1) treatment. The rearrangement uses TRBV27 and TRBJ1-4, with a tentative D call TRBD1 (6 bases). The origin of this receptor is a man in his fifties or sixties with urothelial cancer. CDR3 region: CASSPLGGGKLFF. CDR3 DNA sequence: TGTGCCAGCAGTCCGCTGGGAGGGGGGAAACTGTTTTTT.